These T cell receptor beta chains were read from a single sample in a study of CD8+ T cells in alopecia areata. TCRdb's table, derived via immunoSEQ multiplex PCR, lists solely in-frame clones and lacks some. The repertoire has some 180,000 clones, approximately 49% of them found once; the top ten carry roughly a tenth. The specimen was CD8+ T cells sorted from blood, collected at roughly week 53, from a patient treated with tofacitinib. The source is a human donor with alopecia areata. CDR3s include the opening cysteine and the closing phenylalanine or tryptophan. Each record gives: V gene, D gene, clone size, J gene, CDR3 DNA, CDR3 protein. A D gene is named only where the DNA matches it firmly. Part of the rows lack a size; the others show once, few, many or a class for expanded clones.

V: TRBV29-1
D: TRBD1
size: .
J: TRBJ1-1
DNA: TGCAGCGTTGACCGGGTAGGGGGACAGGGCTTTGAAGCTTTCTTT
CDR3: CSVDRVGGQGFEAFF

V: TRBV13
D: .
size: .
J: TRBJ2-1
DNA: TGTGCCAGCAGCGGGGACTCCCACAATGAGCAGTTCTTC
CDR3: CASSGDSHNEQFF

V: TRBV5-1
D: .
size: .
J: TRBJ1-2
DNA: TGCGCCAGCAGCTTGGGGACACTCTATGGCTACACCTTC
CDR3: CASSLGTLYGYTF

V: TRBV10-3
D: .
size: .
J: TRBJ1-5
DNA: TGTGCCATCAGTGAGGAAGACAATCAGCCCCAGCATTTT
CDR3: CAISEEDNQPQHF

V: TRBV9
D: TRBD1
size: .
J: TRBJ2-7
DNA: TGTGCCAGCAGCGTAGGACAGGGAGAAACCTACGAGCAGTACTTC
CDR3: CASSVGQGETYEQYF

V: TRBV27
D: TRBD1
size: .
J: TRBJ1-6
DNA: TGTGCCAGCAGTCCCACGGGACAGGGGGTCTCACCCCTCCACTTT
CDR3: CASSPTGQGVSPLHF

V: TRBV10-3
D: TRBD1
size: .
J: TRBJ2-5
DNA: TGTGCCATCAGGCAACAGGGGCGAGGGGAGACCCAGTACTTC
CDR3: CAIRQQGRGETQYF

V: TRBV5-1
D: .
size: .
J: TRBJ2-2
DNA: TGCGCCAGCAGCGGAGAGGGACCCCCAGACCAGCTGTTTTTT
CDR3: CASSGEGPPDQLFF

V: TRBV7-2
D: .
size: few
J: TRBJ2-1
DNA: TGTGCCAGCAGCCGAATGGGGGCAACCTACAATGAGCAGTTCTTC
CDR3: CASSRMGATYNEQFF

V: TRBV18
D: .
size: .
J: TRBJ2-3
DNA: TGTGCCAGCTCACCTGACACAGATACGCAGTATTTT
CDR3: CASSPDTDTQYF

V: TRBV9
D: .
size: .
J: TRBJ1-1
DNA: TGTGCCAGCAGCGGTGGTGGGGGTGAAGCTTTCTTT
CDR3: CASSGGGGEAFF

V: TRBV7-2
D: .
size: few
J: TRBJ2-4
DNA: TGTGCCAGCAGCCTGACATCTAGAAGGACCCCAACAAACATTCAGTACTTC
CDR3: CASSLTSRRTPTNIQYF

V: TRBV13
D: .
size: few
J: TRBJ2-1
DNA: TGTGCCAGCAGGACGTATCGGGGCGACTACAATGAGCAGTTCTTC
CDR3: CASRTYRGDYNEQFF

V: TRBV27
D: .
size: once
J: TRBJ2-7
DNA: TGTGCCAGCAGTTTGGGGGGAGCTTCCGAGCAGTACTTC
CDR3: CASSLGGASEQYF

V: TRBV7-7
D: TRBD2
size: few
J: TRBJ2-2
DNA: TGTGCTAGCAGCTTGACTAGCGGGGTTTTCACCGGGGAGCTGTTTTTT
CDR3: CASSLTSGVFTGELFF

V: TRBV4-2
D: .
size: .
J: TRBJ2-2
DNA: TGTGCCAGCAGCCAAGTTTGGGGGCTCGGGACAAACACCGGGGAGCTGTTTTTT
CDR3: CASSQVWGLGTNTGELFF

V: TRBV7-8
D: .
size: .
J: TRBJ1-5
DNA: TGTGCCAGCAGCCTAGGGAACGTCCATAGCAATCAGCCCCAGCATTTT
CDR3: CASSLGNVHSNQPQHF

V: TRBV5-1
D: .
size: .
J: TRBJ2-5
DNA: TGCGCCAGCAGCTTGGACGACAGACCGTACCAAGAGACCCAGTACTTC
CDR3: CASSLDDRPYQETQYF

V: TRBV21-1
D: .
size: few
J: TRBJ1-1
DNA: TGTGCCAGCAGCAAAGAAGACAGGGGTCCGATCTACATGAACACTGAAGCTTTCTTT
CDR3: CASSKEDRGPIYMNTEAFF

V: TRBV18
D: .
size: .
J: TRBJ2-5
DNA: TGTGCCAGCTCACGGACGGGGACCAGGGACACCGACCAAGAGACCCAGTACTTC
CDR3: CASSRTGTRDTDQETQYF

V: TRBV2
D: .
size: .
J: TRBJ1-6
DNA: TGTGCCAGCGTGAACCCGGCAGGGGTTAGGTCACCCCTCCACTTT
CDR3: CASVNPAGVRSPLHF

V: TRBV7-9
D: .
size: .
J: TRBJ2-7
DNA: TGTGCCAGCAGCTCTTTGGGGGACACGGCCTACGAGCAGTACTTC
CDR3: CASSSLGDTAYEQYF

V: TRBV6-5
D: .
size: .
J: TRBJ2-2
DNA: TGTGCCAGCAGTTACGCGACCAGGGGATCTACCGGGGAGCTGTTTTTT
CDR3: CASSYATRGSTGELFF

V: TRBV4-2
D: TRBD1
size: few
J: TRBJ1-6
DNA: TGTGCCAGCAGCCTGAACAGGGGCGGGTGGAATTCACCCCTCCACTTT
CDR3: CASSLNRGGWNSPLHF

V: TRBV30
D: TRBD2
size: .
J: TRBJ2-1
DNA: TGTGCCTGGAGTGGACTGGGACTAGCGGGGAACAATGAGCAGTTCTTC
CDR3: CAWSGLGLAGNNEQFF

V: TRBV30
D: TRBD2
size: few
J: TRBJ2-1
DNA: TGTGCCTGGAGGTTACTAGCGGGTTCGAGCTCCTACAATGAGCAGTTCTTC
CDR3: CAWRLLAGSSSYNEQFF

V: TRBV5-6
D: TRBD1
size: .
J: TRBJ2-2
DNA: TGTGCCAGCAGCTTAACAGGGGGTTACGGGGAGCTGTTTTTT
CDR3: CASSLTGGYGELFF

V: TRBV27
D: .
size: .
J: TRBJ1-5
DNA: TGTGCCAGCAGTTTATTCGGCAGGGCCAATCAGCCCCAGCATTTT
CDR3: CASSLFGRANQPQHF

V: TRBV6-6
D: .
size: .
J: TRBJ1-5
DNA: TGTGCCAGCAGTGATAATCAGCCCCAGCATTTT
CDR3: CASSDNQPQHF

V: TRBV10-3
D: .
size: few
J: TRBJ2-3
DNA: TGTGCCACCGGAGGGGGTGACGGCACAGATACGCAGTATTTT
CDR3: CATGGGDGTDTQYF

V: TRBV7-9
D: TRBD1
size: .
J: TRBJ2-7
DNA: TGTGCCAGCACCTCGGGTTCAGAAGGGACAGGTTCCTACGAGCAGTACTTC
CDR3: CASTSGSEGTGSYEQYF

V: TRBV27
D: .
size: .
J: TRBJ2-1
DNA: TGTGCCAGCAGTTTAGGTTACAATCATGAGCAGTTCTTC
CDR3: CASSLGYNHEQFF

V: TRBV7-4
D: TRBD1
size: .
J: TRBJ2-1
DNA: TGTGCCAGCAGCCGACCCGGGACAGTAAACAATGAGCAGTTCTTC
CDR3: CASSRPGTVNNEQFF

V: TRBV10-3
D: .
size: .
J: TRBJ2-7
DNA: TGTGCCATCAGTGAGCCGGGGGAATCCTACGAGCAGTACTTC
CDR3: CAISEPGESYEQYF

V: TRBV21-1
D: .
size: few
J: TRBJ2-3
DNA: TGTGCCAGCAGCAACAGCACAGATACGCAGTATTTT
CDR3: CASSNSTDTQYF

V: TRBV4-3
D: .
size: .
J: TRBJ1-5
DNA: TGCGCCAGCAGCCAGGATCCAGAAAACTTACGTTATAGCAATCAGCCCCAGCATTTT
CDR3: CASSQDPENLRYSNQPQHF

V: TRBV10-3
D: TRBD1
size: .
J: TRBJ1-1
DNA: TGTGCCATCAGTGAGCCGGGACAGGGGAAGAACACTGAAGCTTTCTTT
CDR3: CAISEPGQGKNTEAFF

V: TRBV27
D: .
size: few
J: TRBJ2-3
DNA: TGTGCCAGCAGTCCGTGGGACACAGATACGCAGTATTTT
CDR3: CASSPWDTDTQYF

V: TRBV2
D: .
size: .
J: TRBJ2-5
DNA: TGTGCCAGCAGTGAAGCCGGGGCAGGAGGAGAGACCCAGTACTTC
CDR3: CASSEAGAGGETQYF

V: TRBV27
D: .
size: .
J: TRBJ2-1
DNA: TGTGCCAGCAGTTTACCTTTCGACAATGAGCAGTTCTTC
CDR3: CASSLPFDNEQFF

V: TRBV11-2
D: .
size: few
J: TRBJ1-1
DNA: TGTGCCAGCAGCTTAGGTGCCGGGGTTAAAAACACTGAAGCTTTCTTT
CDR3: CASSLGAGVKNTEAFF

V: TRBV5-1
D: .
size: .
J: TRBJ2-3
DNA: TGCGCCAGCAGCTTGGTCCCTCCACCCCCAGATACGCAGTATTTT
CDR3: CASSLVPPPPDTQYF

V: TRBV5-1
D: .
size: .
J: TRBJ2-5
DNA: TGCGCCAGCAGCTTCCGGGATAATCAAGAGACCCAGTACTTC
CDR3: CASSFRDNQETQYF

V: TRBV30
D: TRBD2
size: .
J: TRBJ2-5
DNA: TGTGCCTGGAGTCCTCGAGGGAGGGAGGAGACCCAGTACTTC
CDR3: CAWSPRGREETQYF

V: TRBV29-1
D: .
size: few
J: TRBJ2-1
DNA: TGCAGCGTTGAAGAGGGCCGTTACAATGAGCAGTTCTTC
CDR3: CSVEEGRYNEQFF

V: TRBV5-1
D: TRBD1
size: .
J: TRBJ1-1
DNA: TGCGCCAGCTCCTCCAGGACAGGGGGTGCTGAAGCTTTCTTT
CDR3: CASSSRTGGAEAFF

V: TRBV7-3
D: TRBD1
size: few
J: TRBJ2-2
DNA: TGTGCCAGCAGCCCCGGGACAGATCCCTTTGGCGGGGAGCTGTTTTTT
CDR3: CASSPGTDPFGGELFF

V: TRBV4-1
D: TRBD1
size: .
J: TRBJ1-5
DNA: TGCGCCAGCAGCCCGGGACAGGGGGACTATCAGCCCCAGCATTTT
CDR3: CASSPGQGDYQPQHF

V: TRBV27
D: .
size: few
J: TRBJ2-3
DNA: TGTGCCAGCAGTTTCCAGAGCAGATTGGAGCAGTATTTT
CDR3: CASSFQSRLEQYF